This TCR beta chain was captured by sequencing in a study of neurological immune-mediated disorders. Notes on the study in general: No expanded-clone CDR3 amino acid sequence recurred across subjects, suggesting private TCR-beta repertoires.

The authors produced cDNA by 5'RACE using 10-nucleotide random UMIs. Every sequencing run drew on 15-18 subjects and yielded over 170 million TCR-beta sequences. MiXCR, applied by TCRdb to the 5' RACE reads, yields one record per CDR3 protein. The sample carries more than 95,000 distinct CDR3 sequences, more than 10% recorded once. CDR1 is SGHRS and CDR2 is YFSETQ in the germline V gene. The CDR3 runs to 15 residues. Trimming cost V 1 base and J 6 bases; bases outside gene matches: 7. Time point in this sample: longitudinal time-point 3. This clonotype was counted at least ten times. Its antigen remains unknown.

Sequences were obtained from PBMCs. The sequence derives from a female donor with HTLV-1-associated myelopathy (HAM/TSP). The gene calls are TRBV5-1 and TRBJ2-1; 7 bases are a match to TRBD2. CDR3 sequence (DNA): TGCGCCAGCAGCTTGACAATATTAGCGGGCAATGAGCAGTTCTTC. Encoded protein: CASSLTILAGNEQFF.